These 14 T cell receptor beta chains were sequenced from one sample in a study of identical twins. TCRdb re-called the 5' RACE reads through MiXCR, storing one row per CDR3 protein. The sample contains roughly 480,000 distinct CDR3 sequences, roughly a quarter of which appear only once. The data were also submitted as part of a second study, on T cells expressing NK-cell markers.

Sequencing used CD4+ T cells sorted from blood. The receptors come from a woman aged 18-35 years in good health.

The chain combines TRBV4-3 with TRBJ2-6; D unresolved. The V and J ends lost 1 base and 0 bases respectively, with 10 bases between them. The length of the CDR3 is 17 residues. Germline CDR1 reads LGHNA; CDR2 reads YSLEER. CDR3 protein: CASSQVLWSSGANVLTF. As DNA, the CDR3 is TGCGCCAGCAGCCAAGTTCTCTGGTCCTCTGGGGCCAACGTCCTGACTTTC.

The sample holds a few counts of this clonotype. The CDR3 coding sequence is TGCAGTGCTGAGGACAGGTCTATGTCACCCCTCCACTTT. Protein sequence: CSAEDRSMSPLHF. The chain combines TRBV20-1 with TRBJ1-6, with 7 bases identical to TRBD1. The CDR3 extends over 13 amino acids. The V segment lost 5 bases and the J segment 10 bases; nucleotides outside the gene matches: 8. Germline lookup yields CDR1 DFQATT and CDR2 SNEGSKA (reference sequence).

This clonotype showed up just once. This chain uses TRBV20-1 with TRBJ2-7, with D uncertain. Germline lookup yields CDR1 DFQATT and CDR2 SNEGSKA (reference sequence). V lost 0 bases and J 0 bases, leaving 12 bases between the germline ends. The CDR3 runs to 15 residues. Written as DNA, the CDR3 is TGCAGTGCTAGAGACCCTAGGGCCTCCTCCTACGAGCAGTACTTC. This sequence encodes CSARDPRASSYEQYF.

This clonotype has a handful of counts. CDR3 nucleotides: TGTGCCAGCAGCTGGGGGAGCGGCTCCTACGAGCAGTACTTC. This codes for CASSWGSGSYEQYF. This chain links TRBV5-5 with TRBJ2-7; D is possibly TRBD1 or TRBD2 (5 bases each). The CDR3 sequence is 14 residues long. Per the germline V gene, CDR1 is SGHKS and CDR2 is YYEKEE (reference sequence). Trimming took off 3 bases at V and 0 bases at J, with 10 bases between the two ends.

The chain recombines TRBV20-1 with TRBJ2-2; possible D gene TRBD1, 5 bases. V gave up 0 bases and J gave up 0 bases, with 8 bases separating them. Looked up from germline, CDR1 is DFQATT and CDR2 is SNEGSKA (reference sequence). The CDR3 loop spans 15 amino acids. The CDR3 region has the DNA TGCAGTGCTAGAGACGCCAGGGCGAACACCGGGGAGCTGTTTTTT. This sequence encodes CSARDARANTGELFF.

This clonotype was picked up a small number of times. The chain recombines TRBV9 with TRBJ1-5; no reliable D call. CDR3 size: 13 residues. The germline V gene encodes CDR1 SGDLS and CDR2 YYNGEE. Trimming took 0 bases from V and 7 from J, leaving 8 bases between them. The CDR3 reads CASSVVPDQPQHF. CDR3 nucleotides: TGTGCCAGCAGCGTAGTCCCCGACCAGCCCCAGCATTTT.

This chain uses TRBV12-3 or TRBV12-4 with TRBJ2-7, with TRBD1 identical over 9 bases. The V and J ends lost 4 bases and 8 bases, in that order; junction bases with no gene match: 9. CDR3 length equals 14 residues. This CDR3 is CASSSLGQGVKQYF. In DNA, the CDR3 is TGTGCCAGCAGTTCTTTGGGACAGGGTGTAAAGCAGTACTTC.

This clonotype turned up a few times. The rearrangement joins TRBV12-3 or TRBV12-4 to TRBJ2-5; no clear D. The CDR3 loop spans 14 amino acids. V was clipped by 5 bases and J by 5 bases, with 15 bases between them. CDR3 protein: CASSQAAGRETQYF. In DNA form, the CDR3 reads TGTGCCAGCAGTCAAGCCGCAGGCAGGGAGACCCAGTACTTC.

The genes are TRBV5-1 and TRBJ1-6, with D perhaps matching TRBD1 (5 bases). V dropped 4 bases and J dropped 8 bases, with 13 bases sitting between them. The CDR3 has 14 residues. Germline assignment: CDR1 SGHRS and CDR2 YFSETQ. The CDR3 coding sequence is TGCGCCAGCAGCGGAGATTGGGGGGATTCACCCCTCCACTTT. It codes for CASSGDWGDSPLHF.

This clonotype was seen a handful of times. The chain carries TRBV11-2 and TRBJ1-2; D gene unclear. The CDR3 loop spans 13 amino acids. Trimming took 2 bases from V and 8 from J, leaving 12 bases between them. Germline V lookup: CDR1 SGHAT, CDR2 FQNNGV. CDR3 DNA sequence: TGTGCCAGCAGCTTACCCGGACTCTTAGGCTACACCTTC. The encoded protein is CASSLPGLLGYTF.

This rearrangement joins TRBV30 to TRBJ2-2; possible D gene TRBD2, 7 bases. Trimming took 3 bases from V and 5 from J, leaving 13 bases between them. In germline, CDR1 is GTSNPN, CDR2 SVGIG (reference sequence). CDR3 length equals 14 residues. The CDR3 DNA follows: TGTGCCTGGAGGAGGGGGGGCAGGACCGGGGAGCTGTTTTTT. It translates to CAWRRGGRTGELFF. The full variable domain, its missing parts supplied by reference TRBV30 and TRBJ2-2, is SQTIHQWPATLVQPVGSPLSLECTVEGTSNPNLYWYRQAAGRGLQLLFYSVGIGQISSEVPQNLSASRPQDRQFILSSKKLLLSDSGFYLCAWRRGGRTGELFFGEGSRLTVL.

The sample holds a few counts of this clonotype. The rearrangement links TRBV30 to TRBJ2-5; 7 bases line up with TRBD1. After removal of 3 bases from V and 4 bases from J, the junction contained 5 bases not matched to a gene. Germline CDR1 GTSNPN, CDR2 SVGIG (reference sequence). The CDR3 length is 13 residues. The CDR3 coding sequence is TGTGCCTGGAGAGAAAGGGGGCGAGAGACCCAGTACTTC. It encodes CAWRERGRETQYF.

This clonotype has only a few counts. The chain joins TRBV7-2 to TRBJ2-7; D not resolved. This CDR3 is 12 amino acids long. In germline, CDR1 is SGHTA, CDR2 FQGNSA. With 5 bases removed from V and 2 bases from J, the gap between germline ends came to 7 bases. CDR3 protein: CASSPDPYEQYF. CDR3 in DNA: TGTGCCAGCAGCCCGGACCCCTACGAGCAGTACTTC.

This clonotype was seen only a few times. The genes are TRBV5-1 and TRBJ2-2; D is perhaps TRBD1 (5 bases). The ends were cut back, 0 bases at V and 5 bases at J, with 8 bases in the middle. CDR1 is SGHRS and CDR2 is YFSETQ in the germline V gene. CDR3 length equals 14 residues. CDR3 DNA: TGCGCCAGCAGCTTGGCCAGGGAAACCGGGGAGCTGTTTTTT. Its translation is CASSLARETGELFF. The full variable domain, its missing parts supplied by reference TRBV5-1 and TRBJ2-2, is KAGVTQTPRYLIKTRGQQVTLSCSPISGHRSVSWYQQTPGQGLQFLFEYFSETQRNKGNFPGRFSGRQFSNSRSEMNVSTLELGDSALYLCASSLARETGELFFGEGSRLTVL.